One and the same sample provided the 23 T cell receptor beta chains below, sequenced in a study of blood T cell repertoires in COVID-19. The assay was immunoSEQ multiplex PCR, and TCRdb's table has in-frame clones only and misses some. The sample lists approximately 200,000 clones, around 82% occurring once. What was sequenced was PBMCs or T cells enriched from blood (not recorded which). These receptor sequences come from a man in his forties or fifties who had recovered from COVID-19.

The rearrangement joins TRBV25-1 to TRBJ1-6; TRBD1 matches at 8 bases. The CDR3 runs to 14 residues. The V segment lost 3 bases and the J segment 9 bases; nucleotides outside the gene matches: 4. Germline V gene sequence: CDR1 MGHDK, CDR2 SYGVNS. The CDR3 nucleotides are TGTGCCAGCAGTGACAGGGGGCTAACTTCACCCCTCCACTTT. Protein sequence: CASSDRGLTSPLHF.

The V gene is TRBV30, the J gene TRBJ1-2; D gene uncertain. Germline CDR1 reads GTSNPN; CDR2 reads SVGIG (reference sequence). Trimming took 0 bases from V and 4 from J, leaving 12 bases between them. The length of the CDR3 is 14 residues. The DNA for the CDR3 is TGTGCCTGGAGTGTGACGGGGAAAGGCTATGGCTACACCTTC. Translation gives CAWSVTGKGYGYTF.

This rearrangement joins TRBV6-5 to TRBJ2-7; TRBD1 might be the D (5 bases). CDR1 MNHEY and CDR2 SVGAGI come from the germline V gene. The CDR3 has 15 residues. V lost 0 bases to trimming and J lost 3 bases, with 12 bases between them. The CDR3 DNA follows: TGTGCCAGCAGTTACTCTCCCAGGGAAGGCTACGAGCAGTACTTC. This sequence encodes CASSYSPREGYEQYF.

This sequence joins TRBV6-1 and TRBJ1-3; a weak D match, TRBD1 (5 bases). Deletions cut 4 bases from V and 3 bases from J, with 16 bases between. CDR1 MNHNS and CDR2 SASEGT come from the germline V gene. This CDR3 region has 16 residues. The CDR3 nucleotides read TGTGCCAGCAGTGTGACCCCCGCAGGGATTGGAAACACCATATATTTT. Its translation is CASSVTPAGIGNTIYF.

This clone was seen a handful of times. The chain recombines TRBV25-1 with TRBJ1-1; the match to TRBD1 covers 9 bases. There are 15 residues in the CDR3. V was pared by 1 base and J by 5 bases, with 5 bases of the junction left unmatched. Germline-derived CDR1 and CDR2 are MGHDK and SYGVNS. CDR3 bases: TGTGCCAGCAGTGAATTAGGGACAGGGAAAACTGAAGCTTTCTTT. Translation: CASSELGTGKTEAFF.

CDR3 loop: CASSLSRGVEHSPLHF. The CDR3 DNA is TGCGCCAGCAGCTTGTCCCGCGGGGTAGAGCATTCACCCCTCCACTTT. The rearrangement uses TRBV5-1 and TRBJ1-6; unclear D gene. V was cut by 1 base and J by 8 bases, with 16 bases left in between. The CDR3 is 16 amino acids. The V gene's germline CDR1 is SGHRS and CDR2 YFSETQ.

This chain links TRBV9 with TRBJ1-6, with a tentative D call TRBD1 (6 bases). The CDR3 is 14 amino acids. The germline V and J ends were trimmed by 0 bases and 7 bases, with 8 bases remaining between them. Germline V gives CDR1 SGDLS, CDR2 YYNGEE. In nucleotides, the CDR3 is TGTGCCAGCAGCGTAGACGGACAGAATTCACCCCTCCACTTT. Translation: CASSVDGQNSPLHF.

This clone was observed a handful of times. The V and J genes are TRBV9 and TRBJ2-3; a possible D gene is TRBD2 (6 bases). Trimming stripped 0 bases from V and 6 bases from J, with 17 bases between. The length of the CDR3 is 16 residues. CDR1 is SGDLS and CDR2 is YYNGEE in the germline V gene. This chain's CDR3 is CASSVEGGTQRDTQYF. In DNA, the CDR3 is TGTGCCAGCAGCGTAGAGGGCGGGACTCAGAGGGATACGCAGTATTTT.

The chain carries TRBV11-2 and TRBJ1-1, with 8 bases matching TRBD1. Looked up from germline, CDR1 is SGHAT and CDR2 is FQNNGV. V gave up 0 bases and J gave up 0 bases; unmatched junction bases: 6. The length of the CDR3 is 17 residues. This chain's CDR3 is CASSLDARTGMNTEAFF. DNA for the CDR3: TGTGCCAGCAGCTTAGACGCAAGGACAGGGATGAACACTGAAGCTTTCTTT. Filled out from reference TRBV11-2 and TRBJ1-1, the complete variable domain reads EAGVAQSPRYKIIEKRQSVAFWCNPISGHATLYWYQQILGQGPKLLIQFQNNGVVDDSQLPKDRFSAERLKGVDSTLKIQPAKLEDSAVYLCASSLDARTGMNTEAFFGQGTRLTVV.

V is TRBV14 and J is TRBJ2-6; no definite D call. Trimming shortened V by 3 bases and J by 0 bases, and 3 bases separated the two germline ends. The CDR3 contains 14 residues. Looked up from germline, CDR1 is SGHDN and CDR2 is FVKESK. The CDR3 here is CASSHISGANVLTF. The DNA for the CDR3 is TGTGCCAGCAGCCACATCTCTGGGGCCAACGTCCTGACTTTC.

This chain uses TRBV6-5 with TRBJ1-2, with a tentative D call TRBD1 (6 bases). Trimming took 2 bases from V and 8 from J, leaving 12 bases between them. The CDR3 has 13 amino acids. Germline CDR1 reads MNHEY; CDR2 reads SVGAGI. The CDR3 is CASSYDRSSGYTF. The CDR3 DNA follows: TGTGCCAGCAGTTACGACAGGAGCTCGGGCTACACCTTC.

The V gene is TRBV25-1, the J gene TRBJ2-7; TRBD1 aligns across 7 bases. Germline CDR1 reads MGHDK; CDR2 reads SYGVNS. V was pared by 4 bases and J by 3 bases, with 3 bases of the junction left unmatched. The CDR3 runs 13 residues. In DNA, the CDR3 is TGTGCCAGCAGTGCGGACAGGAACTACGAGCAGTACTTC. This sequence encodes CASSADRNYEQYF.

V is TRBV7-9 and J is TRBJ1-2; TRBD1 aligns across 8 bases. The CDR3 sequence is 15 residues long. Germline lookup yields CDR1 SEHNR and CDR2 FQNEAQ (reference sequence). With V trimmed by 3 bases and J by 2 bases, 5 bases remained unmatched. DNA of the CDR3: TGTGCCAGCAGCTTTTCGCGGACAGGGAACTATGGCTACACCTTC. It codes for CASSFSRTGNYGYTF.

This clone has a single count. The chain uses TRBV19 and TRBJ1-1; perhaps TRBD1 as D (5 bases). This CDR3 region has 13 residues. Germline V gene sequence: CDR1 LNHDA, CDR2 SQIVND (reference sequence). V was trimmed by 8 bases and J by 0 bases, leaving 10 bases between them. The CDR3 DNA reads TGTGCCAGTGCCGGGACTATGAACACTGAAGCTTTCTTT. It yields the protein CASAGTMNTEAFF.

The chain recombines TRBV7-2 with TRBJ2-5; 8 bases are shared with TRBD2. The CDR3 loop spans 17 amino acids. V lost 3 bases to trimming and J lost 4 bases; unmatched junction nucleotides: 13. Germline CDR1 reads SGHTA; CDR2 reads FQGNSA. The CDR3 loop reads CASSFRGTSSFRETQYF. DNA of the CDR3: TGTGCCAGCAGCTTTCGTGGGACTAGTAGTTTTCGAGAGACCCAGTACTTC.

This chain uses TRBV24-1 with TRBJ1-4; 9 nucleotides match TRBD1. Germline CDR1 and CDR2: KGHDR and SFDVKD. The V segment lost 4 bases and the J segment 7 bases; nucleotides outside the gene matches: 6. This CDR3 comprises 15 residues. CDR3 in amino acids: CATSDTGGRSEKLFF. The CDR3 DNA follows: TGTGCCACCAGTGACACAGGGGGCAGGAGTGAAAAACTGTTTTTT.

CDR3: CASSQSNRGSPPSGNTIYF. In nucleotides, the CDR3 is TGCGCCAGCAGTCAATCGAACAGGGGATCCCCCCCCTCTGGAAACACCATATATTTT. The J gene is TRBJ1-3, the V gene TRBV23-1; TRBD1 agrees at 7 bases. TRBV23-1 is an ORF for which the function is uncertain. Trimming removed 0 bases from V and 0 bases from J; junction bases left unmatched: 11. The CDR3 sequence is 19 residues long.

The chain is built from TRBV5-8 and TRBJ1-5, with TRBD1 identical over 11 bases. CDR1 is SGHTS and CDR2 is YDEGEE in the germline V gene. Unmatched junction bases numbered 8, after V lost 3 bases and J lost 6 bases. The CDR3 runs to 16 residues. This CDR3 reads CASSWGTGGGLQPQHF. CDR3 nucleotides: TGTGCCAGCAGCTGGGGGACAGGGGGAGGCCTTCAGCCCCAGCATTTT.

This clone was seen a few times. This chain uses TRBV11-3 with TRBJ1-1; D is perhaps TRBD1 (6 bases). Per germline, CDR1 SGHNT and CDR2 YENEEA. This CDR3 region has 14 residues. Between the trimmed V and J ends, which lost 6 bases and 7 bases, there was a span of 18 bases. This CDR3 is CASSPGAKSNEAFF. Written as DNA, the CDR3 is TGTGCCAGCAGTCCAGGGGCCAAATCAAATGAAGCTTTCTTT.

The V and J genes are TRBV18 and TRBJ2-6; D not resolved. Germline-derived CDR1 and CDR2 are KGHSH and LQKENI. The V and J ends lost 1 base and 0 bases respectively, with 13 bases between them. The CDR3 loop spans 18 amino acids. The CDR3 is CASSPLISGFSGANVLTF. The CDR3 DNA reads TGTGCCAGCTCACCACTCATATCAGGTTTCTCTGGGGCCAACGTCCTGACTTTC.

The CDR3 coding sequence is TGTGCCAGCAGATTGACAGGGTTGAACACTGAAGCTTTCTTT. Translated, it gives CASRLTGLNTEAFF. This chain links TRBV5-6 with TRBJ1-1, with 7 bases lining up with TRBD1. Per germline, CDR1 SGHDT and CDR2 YYEEEE. Trimming at V came to 5 bases and at J to 0 bases, leaving 4 bases not matched to a gene. This CDR3 has 14 amino acids.

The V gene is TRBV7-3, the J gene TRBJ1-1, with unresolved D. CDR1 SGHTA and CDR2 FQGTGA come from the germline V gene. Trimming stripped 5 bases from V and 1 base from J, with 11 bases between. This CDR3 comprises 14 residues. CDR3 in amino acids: CASSQIAGNTEAFF. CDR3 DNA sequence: TGTGCCAGCAGCCAGATAGCGGGGAACACTGAAGCTTTCTTT.

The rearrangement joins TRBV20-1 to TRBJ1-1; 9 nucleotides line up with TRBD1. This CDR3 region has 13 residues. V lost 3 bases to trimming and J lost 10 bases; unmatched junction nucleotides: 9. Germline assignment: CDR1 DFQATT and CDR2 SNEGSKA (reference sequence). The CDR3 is CSASDTGQGRAFF. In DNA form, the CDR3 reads TGCAGTGCTAGTGACACTGGACAGGGGAGAGCTTTCTTT.